The source of this TCR beta chain is a study of monozygotic twins with inflammatory bowel disease. Every single donor had a roughly 2.7 ml blood sample drawn. TCRdb re-called the 5' RACE reads; one entry per CDR3 protein, DNA not given. This sample's table has under 200,000 distinct CDR3 sequences. The CDR3 has 15 residues. Germline V gene lookup returns CDR1 LGHDT and CDR2 YNNKEL (reference sequence). The sequencing sample was made of blood. This TCR was sampled from a human donor with ulcerative colitis or Crohn's disease, or a healthy co-twin of an affected twin (not recorded which). The genes are TRBV3-1 and TRBJ2-1; the D gene TCRdb calls, TRBD2, cannot be checked with no DNA. This CDR3 is CASTPEGSSYNEQFF.